The 28 T cell receptor beta chains reported below all come from one sample, sequenced in a study of T cell repertoires in cytomegalovirus infection. TCRdb passed the reads through MiXCR, listing each CDR3 protein once. Of some 800,000 distinct CDR3 sequences in the sample, about 28% were seen once. Their recognized antigens are unknown. Sequenced material: cultured CD8+ T cells from PBMCs, taken from culture after CMV antigen stimulation. All receptors derive from a human donor in good health (CMV status not recorded). Some clones in this sample may be carry-over from other donors' samples.

This clonotype has only a few counts. This chain links TRBV18 with TRBJ2-2, with D tentatively TRBD2 (5 bases). This CDR3 has 19 residues. Trimming removed 3 bases from V and 1 base from J, with 21 bases in between. Germline V CDR1 and CDR2: KGHSH, LQKENI. CDR3 residues: CASSPTTALAGVNTGELFF. The DNA for the CDR3 is TGTGCCAGCTCACCTACGACCGCGCTAGCCGGAGTGAACACCGGGGAGCTGTTTTTT.

V and J are TRBV7-6 and TRBJ2-7; 9 bases line up with TRBD1. The germline CDR1 and CDR2 sequences are SGHVS and FNYEAQ. The CDR3 extends over 13 amino acids. Trimming took 1 base from V and 8 from J; bases not matched to a gene: 3. This CDR3 reads CASSLGGQGQQYF. The CDR3 nucleotides read TGTGCCAGCAGCTTAGGGGGACAGGGCCAGCAGTACTTC.

This clonotype was detected many times. The chain employs TRBV7-8 and TRBJ1-1, with TRBD1 as a possible D gene (6 bases). Trimming took off 1 base at V and 3 bases at J, with 12 bases between the two ends. Germline V gives CDR1 SGHVS, CDR2 FQNEAQ. The CDR3 covers 15 residues. The CDR3 protein is CASSLEGVGYTEAFF. CDR3 DNA sequence: TGTGCCAGCAGCTTAGAGGGGGTGGGGTACACTGAAGCTTTCTTT.

CDR3 DNA sequence: TGTGCCAGCAGCTTAGGGGAAGGGGCCTATAATTCACCCCTCCACTTT. It is translated as CASSLGEGAYNSPLHF. This chain joins TRBV7-4 and TRBJ1-6; possibly TRBD1 for D (5 bases). This CDR3 comprises 16 residues. CDR1 and CDR2 from the germline V gene are SGHVT and SQSDAQ. Trimming left V 1 base short and J 2 bases short, with 9 bases between. The full variable domain, its missing parts supplied by reference TRBV7-4 and TRBJ1-6, is GAGVSQSPRYKVAKRGRDVALRCDSISGHVTLYWYRQTLGQGSEVLTYSQSDAQRDKSGRPSGRFSAERPERSVSTLKIQRTEQGDSAVYLCASSLGEGAYNSPLHFGNGTRLTVT.

The chain combines TRBV27 with TRBJ2-1; the D gene is possibly TRBD2 (5 bases). In germline, CDR1 is MNHEY, CDR2 SMNVEV (reference sequence). The CDR3 consists of 12 residues. Trimming pared 5 bases from V and 9 bases from J, leaving 11 bases between. The CDR3 coding sequence is TGTGCCAGCAGTCCCGGACTTCTTGAGCAGTTCTTC. This sequence encodes CASSPGLLEQFF.

This clonotype was recorded a few times. V is TRBV6-2 or TRBV6-3 and J is TRBJ1-1; 8 bases match TRBD1. With 10 bases clipped from V and 5 bases from J, the junction kept 18 bases outside the gene matches. CDR3 length: 16 amino acids. CDR1 is MNHEY, CDR2 SVGEGT, per germline. This CDR3 is CAISRGFRGRWTEAFF. The CDR3, as DNA: TGTGCCATTAGTCGGGGATTCAGGGGGCGATGGACTGAAGCTTTCTTT.

This clonotype was counted at least ten times. The rearrangement uses TRBV6-5 and TRBJ2-5, with a weak D call TRBD2 (6 bases). The CDR3 loop spans 17 amino acids. The V and J ends lost 5 bases and 1 base respectively, with 20 bases between them. Germline-derived CDR1 and CDR2 are MNHEY and SVGAGI. DNA for the CDR3: TGTGCCAGCAGTCAACTCCCGGGACTTTTAACCCAAGAGACCCAGTACTTC. The encoded protein is CASSQLPGLLTQETQYF.

This clonotype was detected a few times. This rearrangement joins TRBV7-6 to TRBJ1-4; TRBD1 might be the D (5 bases). The CDR3 is 14 amino acids. Trimming pared 5 bases from V and 5 bases from J, leaving 12 bases between. Germline V gives CDR1 SGHVS, CDR2 FNYEAQ. The CDR3 coding sequence is TGTGCCAGCAGCCAGGGACGGAGAAATGAAAAACTGTTTTTT. It translates to CASSQGRRNEKLFF.

This clonotype appeared a few times. This chain connects TRBV10-3 to TRBJ2-5, with 7 bases that match TRBD2. There are 14 residues in the CDR3. Trimming cost V 10 bases and J 0 bases; bases outside gene matches: 8. CDR1 and CDR2 from the germline V gene are ENHRY and SYGVKD. CDR3 coding DNA: TGTGCCACCGGCCCTCTAGCGGACCAAGAGACCCAGTACTTC. Its translation: CATGPLADQETQYF.

This clonotype was found many times. V is TRBV7-8 and J is TRBJ2-7; no definite D call. Trimming removed 0 bases at V and 6 bases at J, with 6 bases between. The CDR3 covers 12 residues. The V gene's germline CDR1 is SGHVS and CDR2 FQNEAQ. CDR3 DNA: TGTGCCAGCAGCTTAGCGGCAACCGAGCAGTACGTC. This gives the protein CASSLAATEQYV.

This clonotype turned up a few times. The chain couples TRBV6-1 to TRBJ2-1, with TRBD2 matching 11 bases. The CDR3 sequence is 15 residues long. V lost 6 bases, J lost 4 bases, and 5 bases stayed unmatched. Germline V gene sequence: CDR1 MNHNS, CDR2 SASEGT. CDR3 DNA: TGTGCCAGCAGCACACTAGCGGGGGATTACAATGAGCAGTTCTTC. As protein: CASSTLAGDYNEQFF.

The table lists this clonotype with a few counts. The chain couples TRBV10-2 to TRBJ2-7; TRBD1 matches 11 bases. Losses at the gene ends were 10 bases for V and 3 bases for J; bases not matched to a gene: 11. Germline CDR1 is WSHSY and CDR2 is SAAADI. This CDR3 spans 15 amino acids. CDR3 DNA sequence: TGCGCCACGAACGCAGGACAGGGGGCAATCTACGAGCAGTACGTC. It is translated as CATNAGQGAIYEQYV.

This clonotype was counted ten times or more. The chain couples TRBV7-8 to TRBJ1-1; D perhaps matches TRBD1 (5 bases). Germline CDR1 SGHVS, CDR2 FQNEAQ. This CDR3 comprises 16 residues. Trimming cost V 4 bases and J 3 bases, with 18 bases left between them. CDR3 sequence: CASSSAGHYSDTEAFF. The CDR3 DNA reads TGTGCCAGCAGCTCCGCAGGGCATTATTCGGACACTGAAGCTTTCTTT.

The chain carries TRBV27 and TRBJ2-6; 8 nucleotides line up with TRBD1. CDR3 length: 18 residues. V was clipped by 4 bases and J by 0 bases; unmatched bases: 8. CDR1 MNHEY and CDR2 SMNVEV come from the germline V gene (reference sequence). The CDR3 nucleotides read TGTGCCAGCAGTTGGTTGGACAGGGCGATCTCTGGGGCCAACGTCCTGACTTTC. It specifies CASSWLDRAISGANVLTF.

This clonotype was recorded a few times. V and J are TRBV27 and TRBJ1-1, with a tentative D call TRBD1 (5 bases). CDR1 is MNHEY and CDR2 is SMNVEV in the germline V gene (reference sequence). Trimming shortened V by 5 bases and J by 3 bases, and 19 bases separated the two germline ends. The CDR3 totals 16 residues. Here the CDR3 DNA reads TGTGCCAGCAGTCTCCAACCGGGACGGTGGGACACTGAAGCTTTCTTT. Its protein product is CASSLQPGRWDTEAFF.

The J gene is TRBJ1-2, the V gene TRBV12-5; no firm D call. Trimming pared 1 base from V and 0 bases from J, leaving 9 bases between. Germline loops: CDR1 LGHNT, CDR2 FRNRAP. The CDR3 runs to 15 residues. CDR3 DNA sequence: TGTGCTAGTGGTTTGGGCGGTTACGCTAACTATGGCTACACCTTC. This encodes CASGLGGYANYGYTF.

There are a few counts of this clonotype. The rearrangement joins TRBV6-5 to TRBJ1-1, with TRBD1 matching 11 bases. V lost 8 bases to trimming and J lost 2 bases; unmatched junction nucleotides: 4. The CDR3 sequence is 14 residues long. CDR1 MNHEY and CDR2 SVGAGI come from the germline V gene. The CDR3 loop is CASGGTGGNTEAFF. CDR3 DNA: TGTGCCAGCGGGGGGACAGGGGGAAACACTGAAGCTTTCTTT.

With respect to this clonotype: This may come from a read error, since a much larger clone is one base off. The CDR3 carries no conserved terminal phenylalanine or tryptophan, so it likely arises from a read error. This chain joins TRBV7-2 and TRBJ1-5, with no clear D. The CDR3 runs to 13 residues. The germline V gene encodes CDR1 SGHTA and CDR2 FQGNSA. V shed 2 bases and J shed 6 bases, with 8 bases lying between them. The CDR3: CASSLNTPQPQHL. Written as DNA, the CDR3 is TGTGCCAGCAGCTTAAACACTCCTCAGCCCCAGCATTTG.

The chain uses TRBV19 and TRBJ1-2; a weak D match, TRBD1 (5 bases). This CDR3 comprises 14 residues. V was trimmed by 5 bases and J by 4 bases, leaving 14 bases between them. Germline CDR1 reads LNHDA; CDR2 reads SQIVND (reference sequence). CDR3 sequence reads: CASSLGTEFYGYTF. In nucleotides, the CDR3 is TGTGCCAGTAGTCTCGGGACTGAGTTCTATGGCTACACCTTC.

This clonotype was recorded a few times. V is TRBV7-9 and J is TRBJ2-1; D not resolved. This CDR3 is 16 amino acids long. The germline V and J ends were trimmed by 3 bases and 5 bases, with 17 bases remaining between them. Germline V gene sequence: CDR1 SEHNR, CDR2 FQNEAQ (reference sequence). The CDR3 spells CASSFARVTRNNEQFF. The CDR3 bases are TGTGCCAGCAGCTTTGCAAGAGTCACCCGGAACAATGAGCAGTTCTTC.

Only a few counts were recorded for this clonotype. The chain joins TRBV27 to TRBJ1-1, with D possibly matching TRBD1 (5 bases). The CDR3 loop spans 14 amino acids. Germline assignment: CDR1 MNHEY and CDR2 SMNVEV (reference sequence). V was shortened by 6 bases and J by 5 bases, with 16 bases between the two germline ends. CDR3 region: CASRTTGGGTEAFF. The CDR3 DNA is TGTGCCAGCAGGACCACAGGTGGCGGGACTGAAGCTTTCTTT.

This clonotype was found many times. This rearrangement joins TRBV12-3 or TRBV12-4 to TRBJ1-4, with D possibly TRBD1 on 5 matching bases. Trimming pared 8 bases from V and 4 bases from J, leaving 17 bases between. The CDR3 loop spans 15 amino acids. The CDR3 coding sequence is TGTGCCAGCGGCCGATCCGGGGGTAGTAATGAAAAACTGTTTTTT. As protein: CASGRSGGSNEKLFF.

J is TRBJ2-1 and V is TRBV28, with no clear D. Trimming took off 0 bases at V and 5 bases at J, with 11 bases between the two ends. Looked up from germline, CDR1 is MDHEN and CDR2 is SYDVKM. The CDR3 is made up of 15 amino acids. CDR3 DNA sequence: TGTGCCAGCAGTTTATGGGCGGATTCCCACAATGAGCAGTTCTTC. Its translation is CASSLWADSHNEQFF.

The CDR3, as DNA: TGTGCCAGCACCCCAGGATCAGGGTACCGAGATACGCAGTATTTT. Translation: CASTPGSGYRDTQYF. The chain combines TRBV7-6 with TRBJ2-3; D is possibly TRBD1 (5 bases). V shed 7 bases and J shed 5 bases, with 19 bases lying between them. The germline CDR1 and CDR2 sequences are SGHVS and FNYEAQ. The CDR3 contains 15 residues.

This rearrangement joins TRBV29-1 to TRBJ2-1; TRBD1 aligns across 7 bases. The CDR3 runs to 15 residues. Germline lookup yields CDR1 SQVTM and CDR2 ANQGSEA. Trimming cost V 1 base and J 4 bases; bases outside gene matches: 7. The CDR3 sequence is CSVEGRGQPYNEQFF. CDR3 nucleotide sequence: TGCAGCGTTGAAGGTAGGGGACAGCCTTACAATGAGCAGTTCTTC.

V gene TRBV7-9 combines with J gene TRBJ2-7; the D is unclear. The CDR3 runs 14 residues. The germline gives CDR1 SEHNR, CDR2 FQNEAQ (reference sequence). V shed 5 bases and J shed 3 bases, with 14 bases lying between them. CDR3 region: CASSPEAPRYEQYF. The DNA for the CDR3 is TGTGCCAGCAGCCCCGAGGCACCCCGCTACGAGCAGTACTTC.

This clonotype was detected once. This chain uses TRBV5-1 with TRBJ1-6, with 9 bases lining up with TRBD1. Germline CDR1 is SGHRS and CDR2 is YFSETQ. With V trimmed by 4 bases and J by 10 bases, 9 bases remained unmatched. CDR3 size: 15 residues. This chain's CDR3 is CASSDGDRANSPLHF. The CDR3 DNA is TGCGCCAGCAGCGACGGGGACAGGGCGAACTCACCCCTCCACTTT.

The rearrangement uses TRBV20-1 and TRBJ2-2, with D maybe TRBD2 (7 bases). In germline, CDR1 is DFQATT, CDR2 SNEGSKA (reference sequence). V dropped 0 bases and J dropped 0 bases, with 14 bases sitting between them. The CDR3 is made up of 17 amino acids. The CDR3 sequence: CSARDWEGGPNTGELFF. DNA for the CDR3: TGCAGTGCTAGAGATTGGGAGGGGGGTCCGAACACCGGGGAGCTGTTTTTT.